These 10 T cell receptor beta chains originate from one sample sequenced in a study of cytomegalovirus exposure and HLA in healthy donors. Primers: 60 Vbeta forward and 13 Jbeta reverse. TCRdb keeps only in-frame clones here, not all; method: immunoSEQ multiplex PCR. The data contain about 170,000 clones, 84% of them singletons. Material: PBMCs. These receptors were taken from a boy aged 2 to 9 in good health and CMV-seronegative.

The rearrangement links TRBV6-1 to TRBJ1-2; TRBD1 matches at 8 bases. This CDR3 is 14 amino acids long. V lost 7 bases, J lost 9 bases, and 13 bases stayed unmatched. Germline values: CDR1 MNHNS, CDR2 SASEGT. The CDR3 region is CASNDPGTGLRYTF. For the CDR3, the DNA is TGTGCCAGCAATGACCCCGGGACAGGTCTCCGCTACACCTTC.

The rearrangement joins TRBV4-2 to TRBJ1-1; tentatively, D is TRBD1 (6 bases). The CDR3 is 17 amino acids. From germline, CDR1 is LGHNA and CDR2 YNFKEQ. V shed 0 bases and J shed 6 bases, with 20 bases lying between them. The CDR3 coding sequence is TGTGCCAGCAGCCAAGATAGGGACACAGGTCGAAGGGCTGAAGCTTTCTTT. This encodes CASSQDRDTGRRAEAFF.

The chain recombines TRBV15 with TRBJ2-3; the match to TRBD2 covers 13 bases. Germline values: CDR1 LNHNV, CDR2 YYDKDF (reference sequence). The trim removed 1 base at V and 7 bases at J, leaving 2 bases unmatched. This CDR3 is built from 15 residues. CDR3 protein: CATSRGLAGGNTQYF. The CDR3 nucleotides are TGTGCCACCAGCAGAGGACTAGCGGGAGGAAATACGCAGTATTTT.

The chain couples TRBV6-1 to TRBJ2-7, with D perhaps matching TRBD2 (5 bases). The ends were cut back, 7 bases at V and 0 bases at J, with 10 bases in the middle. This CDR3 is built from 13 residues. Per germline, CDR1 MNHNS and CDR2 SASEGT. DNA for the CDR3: TGTGCCAGCAATCTGGGGAGCTCCTACGAGCAGTACTTC. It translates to CASNLGSSYEQYF.

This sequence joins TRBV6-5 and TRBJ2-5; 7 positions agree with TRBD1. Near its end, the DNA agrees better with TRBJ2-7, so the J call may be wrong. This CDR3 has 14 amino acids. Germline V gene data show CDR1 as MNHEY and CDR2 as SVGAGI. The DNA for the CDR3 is TGTGCCAGCAGTTACTCGGCAGGGGGCTACGAGCAGTACTTC. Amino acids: CASSYSAGGYEQYF.

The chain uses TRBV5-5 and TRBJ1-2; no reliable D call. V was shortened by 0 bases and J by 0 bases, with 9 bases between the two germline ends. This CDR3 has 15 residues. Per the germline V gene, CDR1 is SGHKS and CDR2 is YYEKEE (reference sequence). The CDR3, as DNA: TGTGCCAGCAGCTTGGCCCGCAGATCTAACTATGGCTACACCTTC. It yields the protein CASSLARRSNYGYTF.

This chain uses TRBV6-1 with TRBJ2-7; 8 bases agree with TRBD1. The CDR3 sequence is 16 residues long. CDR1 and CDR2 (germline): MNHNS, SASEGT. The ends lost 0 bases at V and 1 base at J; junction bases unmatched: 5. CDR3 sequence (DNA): TGTGCCAGCAGTGAAGCTAACAGGGGGAGATCCTACGAGCAGTACTTC. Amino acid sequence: CASSEANRGRSYEQYF.

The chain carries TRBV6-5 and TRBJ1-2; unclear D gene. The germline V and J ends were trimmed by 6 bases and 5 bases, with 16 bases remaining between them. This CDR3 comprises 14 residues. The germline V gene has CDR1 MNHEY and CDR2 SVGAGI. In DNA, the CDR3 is TGTGCCAGCAGCCCGGGTGCAGATTGGTATGGCTACACCTTC. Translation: CASSPGADWYGYTF.

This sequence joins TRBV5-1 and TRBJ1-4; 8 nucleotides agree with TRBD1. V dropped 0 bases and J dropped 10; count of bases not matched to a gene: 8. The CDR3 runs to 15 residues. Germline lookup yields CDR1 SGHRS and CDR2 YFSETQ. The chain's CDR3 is CASSLDTTGGRKLFF. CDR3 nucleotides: TGCGCCAGCAGCTTGGACACCACAGGGGGAAGAAAACTGTTTTTT.

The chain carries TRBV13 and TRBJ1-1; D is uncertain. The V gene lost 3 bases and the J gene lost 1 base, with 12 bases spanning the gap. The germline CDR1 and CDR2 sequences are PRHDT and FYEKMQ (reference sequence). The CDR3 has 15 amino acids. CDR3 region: CASSFLGRGNTEAFF. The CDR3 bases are TGTGCCAGCAGCTTTCTGGGGAGAGGGAACACTGAAGCTTTCTTT.